Listed below are T cell receptor beta chains from one sample, sequenced in a study of T cells in Graves' hyperthyroidism and ophthalmopathy. Via MiXCR, TCRdb re-called the multiplex PCR reads, giving one row per CDR3 protein. The sample lists 650,000 to 800,000 distinct CDR3 sequences; about 45% were seen once. Material for sequencing was peripheral blood or thyroid tissue (not recorded which). These receptors were taken from an adult man with Graves' disease, either hyperthyroidism or ophthalmopathy (not recorded which). CDR3s include the opening cysteine and the closing phenylalanine or tryptophan. Fields, in order: J gene, D gene, V gene, CDR3 length, clone size, CDR3 DNA, CDR3 protein. A D gene is named only where the DNA matches it firmly. A row's size may be missing; if present it is once, few, many or a size class.

>TRBJ1-1|-|TRBV20-1|12|once
TGCAGTGCTAGAGATCATATTGTCGGGGGTTTCTTT
CSARDHIVGGFF
>TRBJ1-5|TRBD1|TRBV7-9|17|once
TGTGCCAGCAGCCAAGAGATTCGACAGGGGGCGGGACAGCCCCAGCATTTT
CASSQEIRQGAGQPQHF
>TRBJ1-5|TRBD1|TRBV2|14|few
TGTGCCAGCAGTGTACAGGGGCGCGATCAGCCCCAGCATTTT
CASSVQGRDQPQHF
>TRBJ1-2|-|TRBV19|14|few
TGTGCCAGTAGTGCACAGGGCAGGACCTATGGCTACACCTTC
CASSAQGRTYGYTF
>TRBJ1-5|-|TRBV29-1|13|-
TGCAGCGTTGAAGGAGGATACAATCAGCCCCAGCATTTT
CSVEGGYNQPQHF
>TRBJ2-5|-|TRBV20-1|14|many
TGCAGTGCTAGAGGGGGGACGGGGAGGGAGACCCAGTACTTC
CSARGGTGRETQYF
>TRBJ1-2|-|TRBV29-1|12|-
TGCAGCGTTGAGATCAGTGTGTCCGGCTACACCTTC
CSVEISVSGYTF
>TRBJ2-5|TRBD2|TRBV15|15|-
TGTGCCACCAGCAGTGAAGTCCCAGCGGGGGAGACCCAGTACTTC
CATSSEVPAGETQYF
>TRBJ1-1|-|TRBV6-6|14|-
TGTGCCAGCAGTTACTCGGAGGTGAACACTGAAGCTTTCTTT
CASSYSEVNTEAFF
>TRBJ1-5|TRBD1|TRBV10-3|15|-
TGTGCCTGCAGGACAGGGATATATAGTCATCAGCCCCAGCATTTT
CACRTGIYSHQPQHF
>TRBJ1-1|-|TRBV7-9|20|-
TGTGCCAGCAGCTTTTTGCGTATGGGGCACCCGAACTTAATGAACACTGAAGCTTTCTTT
CASSFLRMGHPNLMNTEAFF
>TRBJ1-5|-|TRBV7-6|15|few
TGTGCCAGCAGCTTAGTCCGAGGGGTGGATCAGCCCCAGCATTTT
CASSLVRGVDQPQHF
>TRBJ1-2|TRBD1|TRBV10-3|16|-
TGTGCCATCAGTGAGTCCAACACTATGACAGGGGATGGCTACACCTTC
CAISESNTMTGDGYTF
>TRBJ1-4|-|TRBV7-2|15|few
TGTGCCAGCAGCTCGGGACACCGAATGGAAGAAAAACTGTTTTTT
CASSSGHRMEEKLFF
>TRBJ2-5|TRBD1|TRBV7-9|15|many
TGTGCCAGCAGCTCGTGGACAGGGATCCAAGAGACCCAGTACTTC
CASSSWTGIQETQYF
>TRBJ2-5|-|TRBV20-1|12|many
TGCAGTGCTAGTGAGGGCCAGGAGACCCAGTACTTC
CSASEGQETQYF